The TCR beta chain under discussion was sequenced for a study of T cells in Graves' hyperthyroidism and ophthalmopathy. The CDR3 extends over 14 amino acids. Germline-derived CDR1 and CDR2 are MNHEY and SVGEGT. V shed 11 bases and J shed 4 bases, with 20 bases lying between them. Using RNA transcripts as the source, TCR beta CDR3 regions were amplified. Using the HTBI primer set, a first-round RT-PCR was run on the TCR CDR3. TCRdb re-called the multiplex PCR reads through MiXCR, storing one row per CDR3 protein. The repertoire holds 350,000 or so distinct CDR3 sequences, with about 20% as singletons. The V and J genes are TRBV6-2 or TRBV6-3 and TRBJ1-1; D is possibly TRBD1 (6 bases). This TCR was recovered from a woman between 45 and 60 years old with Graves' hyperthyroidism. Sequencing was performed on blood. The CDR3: CAVARMDRPTEAFF. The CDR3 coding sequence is TGTGCCGTAGCCCGAATGGACAGACCCACTGAAGCTTTCTTT.